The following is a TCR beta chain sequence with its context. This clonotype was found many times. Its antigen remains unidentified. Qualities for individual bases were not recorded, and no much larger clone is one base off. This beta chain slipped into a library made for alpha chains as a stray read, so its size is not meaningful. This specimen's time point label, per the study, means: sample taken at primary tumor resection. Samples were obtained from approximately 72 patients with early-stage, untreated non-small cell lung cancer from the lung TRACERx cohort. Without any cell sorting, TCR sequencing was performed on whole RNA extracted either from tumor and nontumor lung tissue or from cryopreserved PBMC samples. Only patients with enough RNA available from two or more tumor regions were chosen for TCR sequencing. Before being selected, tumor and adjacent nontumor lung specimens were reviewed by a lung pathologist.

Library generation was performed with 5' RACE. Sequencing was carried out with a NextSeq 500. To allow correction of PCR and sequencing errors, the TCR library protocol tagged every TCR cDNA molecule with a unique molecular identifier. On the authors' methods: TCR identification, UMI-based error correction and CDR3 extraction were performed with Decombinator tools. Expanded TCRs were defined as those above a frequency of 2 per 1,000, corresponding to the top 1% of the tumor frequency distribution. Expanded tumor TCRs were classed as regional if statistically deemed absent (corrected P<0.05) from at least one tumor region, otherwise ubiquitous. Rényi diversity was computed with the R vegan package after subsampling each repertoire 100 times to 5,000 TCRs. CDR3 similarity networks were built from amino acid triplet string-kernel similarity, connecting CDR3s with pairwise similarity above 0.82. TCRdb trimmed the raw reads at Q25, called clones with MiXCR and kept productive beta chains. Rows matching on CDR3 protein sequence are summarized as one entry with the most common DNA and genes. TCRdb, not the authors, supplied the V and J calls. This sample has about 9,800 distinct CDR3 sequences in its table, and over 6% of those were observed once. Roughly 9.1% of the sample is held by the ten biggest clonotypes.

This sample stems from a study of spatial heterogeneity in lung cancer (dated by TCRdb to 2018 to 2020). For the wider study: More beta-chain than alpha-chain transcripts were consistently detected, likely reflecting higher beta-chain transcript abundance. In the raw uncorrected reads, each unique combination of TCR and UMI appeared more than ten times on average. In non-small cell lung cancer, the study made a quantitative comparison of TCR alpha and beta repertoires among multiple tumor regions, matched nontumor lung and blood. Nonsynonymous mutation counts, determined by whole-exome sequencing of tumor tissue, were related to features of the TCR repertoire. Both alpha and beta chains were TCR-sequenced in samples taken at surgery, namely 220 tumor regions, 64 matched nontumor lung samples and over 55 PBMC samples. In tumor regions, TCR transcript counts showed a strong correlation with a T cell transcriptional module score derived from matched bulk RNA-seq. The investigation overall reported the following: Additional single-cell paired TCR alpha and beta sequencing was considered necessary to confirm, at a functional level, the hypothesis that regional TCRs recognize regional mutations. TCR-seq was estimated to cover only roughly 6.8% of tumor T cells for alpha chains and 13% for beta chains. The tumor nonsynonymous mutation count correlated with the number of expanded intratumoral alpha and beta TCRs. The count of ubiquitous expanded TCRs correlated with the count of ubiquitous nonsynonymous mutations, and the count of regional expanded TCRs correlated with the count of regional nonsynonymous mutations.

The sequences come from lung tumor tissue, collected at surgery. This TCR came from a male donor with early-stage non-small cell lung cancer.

The sequence in DNA is TGTGCCAGCAGCTCCTCCCTCGGGGCTAATGAAAAACTGTTTTTT. The translation is CASSSSLGANEKLFF. The chain is assembled from TRBV7-2 and TRBJ1-4, with the D gene not clear enough to name. From the germline V gene, CDR1 is SGHTA and CDR2 is FQGNSA. The cysteine opens and the phenylalanine closes a CDR3 of 15 amino acids. Only the CDR3 DNA stays, 45 bases, in frame from base 1. V is clipped by 4 bases and J by 3 bases, and the sequence between their germline boundaries is 12 bases long.